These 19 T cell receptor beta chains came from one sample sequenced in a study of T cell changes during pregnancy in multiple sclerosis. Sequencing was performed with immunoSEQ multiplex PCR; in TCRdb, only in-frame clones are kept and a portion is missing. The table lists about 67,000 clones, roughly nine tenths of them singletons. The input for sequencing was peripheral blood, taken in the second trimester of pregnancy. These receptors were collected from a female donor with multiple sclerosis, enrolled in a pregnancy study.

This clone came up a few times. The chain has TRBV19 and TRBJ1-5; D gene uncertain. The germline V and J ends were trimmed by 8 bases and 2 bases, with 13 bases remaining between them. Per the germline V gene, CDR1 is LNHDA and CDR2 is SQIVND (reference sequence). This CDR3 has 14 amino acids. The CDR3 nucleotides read TGTGCCAGTCAACGCGAGCGTGGCAATCAGCCCCAGCATTTT. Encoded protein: CASQRERGNQPQHF.

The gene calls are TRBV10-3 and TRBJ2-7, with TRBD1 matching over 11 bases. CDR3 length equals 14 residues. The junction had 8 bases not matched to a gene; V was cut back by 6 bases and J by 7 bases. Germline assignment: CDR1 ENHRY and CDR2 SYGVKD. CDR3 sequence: CAISPGQGVGEQYF. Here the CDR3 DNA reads TGTGCCATCAGCCCGGGACAGGGGGTGGGTGAGCAGTACTTC.

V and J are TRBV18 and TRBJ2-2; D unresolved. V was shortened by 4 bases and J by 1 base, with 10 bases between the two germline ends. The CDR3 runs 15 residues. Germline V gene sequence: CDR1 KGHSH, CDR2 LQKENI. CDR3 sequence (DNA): TGTGCCAGCTCACAAAACCGCGAGAACACCGGGGAGCTGTTTTTT. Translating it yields CASSQNRENTGELFF.

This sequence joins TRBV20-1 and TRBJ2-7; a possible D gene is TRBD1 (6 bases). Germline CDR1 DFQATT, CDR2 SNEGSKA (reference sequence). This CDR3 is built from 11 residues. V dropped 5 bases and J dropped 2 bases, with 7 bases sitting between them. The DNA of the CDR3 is TGCAGTGCTGGGACAACCTACGAGCAGTACTTC. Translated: CSAGTTYEQYF.

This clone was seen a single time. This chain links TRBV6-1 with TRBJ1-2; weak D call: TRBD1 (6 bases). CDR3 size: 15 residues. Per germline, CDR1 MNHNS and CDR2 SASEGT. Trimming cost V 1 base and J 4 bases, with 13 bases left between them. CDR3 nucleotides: TGTGCCAGCAGTGAAGTGCCGGGGGGCGGCTATGGCTACACCTTC. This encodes CASSEVPGGGYGYTF.

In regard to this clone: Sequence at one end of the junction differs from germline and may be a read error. This CDR3 is CASRRLLNNGELFF. DNA for the CDR3: TGTGCCAGCAGACGGCTACTAAACAACGGGGAGCTGTTTTTT. The V call is TRBV5-4, the J call TRBJ2-2; the D is unclear. Germline V gives CDR1 SGHNT, CDR2 YYREEE (reference sequence). The CDR3 loop spans 14 amino acids.

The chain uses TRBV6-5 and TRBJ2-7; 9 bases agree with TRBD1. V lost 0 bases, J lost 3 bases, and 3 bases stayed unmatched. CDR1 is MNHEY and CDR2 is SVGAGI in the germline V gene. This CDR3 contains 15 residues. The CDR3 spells CASSYSPGQGYEQYF. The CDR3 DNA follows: TGTGCCAGCAGTTACTCCCCGGGACAGGGCTACGAGCAGTACTTC.

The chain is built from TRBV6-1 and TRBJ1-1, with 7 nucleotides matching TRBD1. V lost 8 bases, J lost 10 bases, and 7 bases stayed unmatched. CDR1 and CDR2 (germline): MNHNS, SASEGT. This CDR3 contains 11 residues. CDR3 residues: CASSPRQGAFF. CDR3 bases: TGTGCCAGCTCCCCTCGACAGGGAGCTTTCTTT.

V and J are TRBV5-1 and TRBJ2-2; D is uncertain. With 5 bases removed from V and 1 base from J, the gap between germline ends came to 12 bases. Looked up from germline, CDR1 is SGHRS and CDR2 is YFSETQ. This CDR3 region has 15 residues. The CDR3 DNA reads TGCGCCAGCAGGTTCCAAACGGGGAACACCGGGGAGCTGTTTTTT. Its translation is CASRFQTGNTGELFF.

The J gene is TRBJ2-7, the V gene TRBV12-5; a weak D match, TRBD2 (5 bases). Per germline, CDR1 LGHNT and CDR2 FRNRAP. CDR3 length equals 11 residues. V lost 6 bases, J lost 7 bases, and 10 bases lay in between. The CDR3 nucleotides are TGTGCTAGTGGCCCCGAGGGAGAGCAGTACTTC. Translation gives CASGPEGEQYF. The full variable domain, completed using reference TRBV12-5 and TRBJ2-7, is DARVTQTPRHKVTEMGQEVTMRCQPILGHNTVFWYRQTMMQGLELLAYFRNRAPLDDSGMPKDRFSAEMPDATLATLKIQPSEPRDSAVYFCASGPEGEQYFGPGTRLTVT.

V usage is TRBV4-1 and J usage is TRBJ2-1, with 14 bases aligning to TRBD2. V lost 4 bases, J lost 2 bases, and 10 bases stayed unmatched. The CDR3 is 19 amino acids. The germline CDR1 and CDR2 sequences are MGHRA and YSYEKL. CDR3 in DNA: TGCGCCAGCAGCCTAACTGCCGGGACTAGCGGGGGACCCTACAATGAGCAGTTCTTC. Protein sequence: CASSLTAGTSGGPYNEQFF.

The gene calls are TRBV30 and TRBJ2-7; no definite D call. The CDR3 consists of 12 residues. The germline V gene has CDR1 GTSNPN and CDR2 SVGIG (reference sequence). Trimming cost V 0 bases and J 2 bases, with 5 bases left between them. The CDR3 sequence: CAWSVRPYEQYF. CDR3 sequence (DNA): TGTGCCTGGAGTGTGCGGCCCTACGAGCAGTACTTC. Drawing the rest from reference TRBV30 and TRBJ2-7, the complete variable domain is SQTIHQWPATLVQPVGSPLSLECTVEGTSNPNLYWYRQAAGRGLQLLFYSVGIGQISSEVPQNLSASRPQDRQFILSSKKLLLSDSGFYLCAWSVRPYEQYFGPGTRLTVT.

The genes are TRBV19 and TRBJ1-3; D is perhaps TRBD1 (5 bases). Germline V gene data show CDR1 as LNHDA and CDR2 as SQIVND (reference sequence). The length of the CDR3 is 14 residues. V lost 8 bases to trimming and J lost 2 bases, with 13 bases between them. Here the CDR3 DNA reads TGTGCCAGTGGAAGGTCAGGGACTGGAAACACCATATATTTT. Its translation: CASGRSGTGNTIYF.

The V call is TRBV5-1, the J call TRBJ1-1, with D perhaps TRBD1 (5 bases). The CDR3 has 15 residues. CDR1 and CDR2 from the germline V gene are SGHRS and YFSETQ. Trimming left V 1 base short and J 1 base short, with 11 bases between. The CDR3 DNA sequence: TGCGCCAGCAGCTTGAGGGGATGGGGGAACACTGAAGCTTTCTTT. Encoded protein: CASSLRGWGNTEAFF.

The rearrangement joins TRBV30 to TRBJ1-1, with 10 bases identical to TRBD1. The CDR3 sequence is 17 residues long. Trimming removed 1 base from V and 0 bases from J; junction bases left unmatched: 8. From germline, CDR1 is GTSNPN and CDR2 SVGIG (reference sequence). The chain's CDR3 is CAWSDRQGADMNTEAFF. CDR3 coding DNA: TGTGCCTGGAGTGACAGACAGGGGGCGGATATGAACACTGAAGCTTTCTTT.

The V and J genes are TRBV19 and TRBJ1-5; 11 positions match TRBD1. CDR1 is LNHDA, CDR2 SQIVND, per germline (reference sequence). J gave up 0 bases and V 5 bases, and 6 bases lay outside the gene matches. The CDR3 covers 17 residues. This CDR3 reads CASSPGQGAYSNQPQHF. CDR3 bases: TGTGCCAGTAGTCCCGGACAGGGGGCTTATAGCAATCAGCCCCAGCATTTT.

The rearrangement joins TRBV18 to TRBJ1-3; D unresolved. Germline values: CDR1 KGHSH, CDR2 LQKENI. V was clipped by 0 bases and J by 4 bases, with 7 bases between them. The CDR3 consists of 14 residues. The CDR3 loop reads CASSPPNGGNTIYF. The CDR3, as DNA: TGTGCCAGCTCACCACCTAACGGGGGAAACACCATATATTTT. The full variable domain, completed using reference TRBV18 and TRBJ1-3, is NAGVMQNPRHLVRRRGQEARLRCSPMKGHSHVYWYRQLPEEGLKFMVYLQKENIIDESGMPKERFSAEFPKEGPSILRIQQVVRGDSAAYFCASSPPNGGNTIYFGEGSWLTVV.

The CDR3 sequence: CASSPGLAGGGQETQYF. CDR3 nucleotide sequence: TGTGCCAGCAGCCCCGGACTAGCGGGGGGGGGCCAAGAGACCCAGTACTTC. This rearrangement joins TRBV7-7 to TRBJ2-5; 15 bases agree with TRBD2. J gave up 1 base and V 5 bases, and 5 bases lay outside the gene matches. The CDR3 is 17 amino acids. Germline V lookup: CDR1 SSHAT, CDR2 FNYEAQ (reference sequence).

Here the CDR3 DNA reads TGCGCCAGCAGGCGCGACAGGGCCGGGGGCGATGAGCAGTTCTTC. This encodes CASRRDRAGGDEQFF. This chain uses TRBV5-1 with TRBJ2-1, with D possibly matching TRBD1 (7 bases). Per the germline V gene, CDR1 is SGHRS and CDR2 is YFSETQ. CDR3 length: 15 residues. V lost 5 bases to trimming and J lost 8 bases, with 20 bases between them.